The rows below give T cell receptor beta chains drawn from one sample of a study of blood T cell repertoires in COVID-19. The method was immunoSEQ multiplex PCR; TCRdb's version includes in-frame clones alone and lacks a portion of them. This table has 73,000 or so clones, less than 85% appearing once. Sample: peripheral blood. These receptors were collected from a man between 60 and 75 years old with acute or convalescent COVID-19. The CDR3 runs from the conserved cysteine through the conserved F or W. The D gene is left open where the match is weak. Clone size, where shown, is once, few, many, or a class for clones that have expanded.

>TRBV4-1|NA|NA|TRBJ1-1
CASSQDGGETEAFF
TGCGCCAGCAGCCAAGACGGGGGAGAAACTGAAGCTTTCTTT
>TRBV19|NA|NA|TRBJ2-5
CASSIGRTGTQYF
TGTGCCAGTAGTATTGGGAGGACTGGGACCCAGTACTTC
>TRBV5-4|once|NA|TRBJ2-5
CASSADRAGRGETQYF
TGTGCCAGCAGCGCCGACAGGGCGGGGCGGGGAGAGACCCAGTACTTC
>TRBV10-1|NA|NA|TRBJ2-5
CASSESGDIETQYF
TGCGCCAGCAGTGAGTCGGGGGACATAGAGACCCAGTACTTC
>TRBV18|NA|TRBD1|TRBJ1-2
CASSRQGKGNYGYTF
TGTGCCAGCTCACGACAGGGGAAGGGGAACTATGGCTACACCTTC
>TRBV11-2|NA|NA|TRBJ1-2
CASSASVYGYTF
TGTGCCAGCAGCGCCTCGGTGTATGGCTACACCTTC
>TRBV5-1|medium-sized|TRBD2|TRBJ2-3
CASSLELAGGTDTQYF
TGCGCCAGCAGCTTGGAACTAGCGGGGGGCACAGATACGCAGTATTTT
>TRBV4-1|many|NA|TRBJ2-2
CASSPEAHSGTGELFF
TGCGCCAGCAGCCCCGAAGCACACTCGGGCACCGGGGAGCTGTTTTTT
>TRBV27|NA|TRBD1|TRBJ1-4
CASSKTGGKLFF
TGTGCCAGCAGTAAAACAGGGGGAAAACTGTTTTTT
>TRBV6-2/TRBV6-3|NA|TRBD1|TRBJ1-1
CASSYMGTGAEAFF
TGTGCCAGCAGTTACATGGGGACAGGGGCTGAAGCTTTCTTT
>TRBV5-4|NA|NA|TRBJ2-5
CASSFSGGEETQYF
TGTGCCAGCAGCTTCTCAGGCGGGGAAGAGACCCAGTACTTC
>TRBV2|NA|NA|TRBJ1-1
CASSGEGGTEAFF
TGTGCCAGCAGCGGGGAGGGTGGGACTGAAGCTTTCTTT
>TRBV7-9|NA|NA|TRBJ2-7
CASSPLLVGEVREQYF
TGTGCCAGCAGCCCCCTCCTAGTCGGGGAGGTACGCGAGCAGTACTTC
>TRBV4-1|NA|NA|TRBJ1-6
CASSQEAPGRLDNSPLHF
TGCGCCAGCAGCCAAGAGGCCCCAGGTCGGCTGGATAATTCACCCCTCCACTTT
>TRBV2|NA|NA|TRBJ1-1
CASSEGSWVDEAFF
TGTGCCAGCAGTGAGGGCAGTTGGGTAGATGAAGCTTTCTTT
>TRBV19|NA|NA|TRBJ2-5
CASSVSHGGETQYF
TGTGCCAGTAGTGTCAGCCACGGAGGGGAGACCCAGTACTTC
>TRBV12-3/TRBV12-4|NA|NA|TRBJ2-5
CASSQGFQETQYF
TGTGCCAGCAGTCAGGGATTCCAAGAGACCCAGTACTTC